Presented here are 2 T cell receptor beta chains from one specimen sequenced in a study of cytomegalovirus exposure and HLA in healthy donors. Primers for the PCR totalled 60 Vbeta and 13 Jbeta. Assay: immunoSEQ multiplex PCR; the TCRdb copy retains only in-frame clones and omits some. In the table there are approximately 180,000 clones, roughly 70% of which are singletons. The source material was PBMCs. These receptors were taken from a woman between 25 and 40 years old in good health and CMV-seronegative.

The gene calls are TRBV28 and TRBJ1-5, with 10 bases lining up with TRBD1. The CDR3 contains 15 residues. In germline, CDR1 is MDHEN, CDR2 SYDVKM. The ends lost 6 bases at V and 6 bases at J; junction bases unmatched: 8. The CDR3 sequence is CASSRDRGRSQPQHF. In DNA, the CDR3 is TGTGCCAGCAGCCGGGACAGGGGTAGAAGTCAGCCCCAGCATTTT. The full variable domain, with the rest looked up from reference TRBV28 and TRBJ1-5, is DVKVTQSSRYLVKRTGEKVFLECVQDMDHENMFWYRQDPGLGLRLIYFSYDVKMKEKGDIPEGYSVSREKKERFSLILESASTNQTSMYLCASSRDRGRSQPQHFGDGTRLSIL.

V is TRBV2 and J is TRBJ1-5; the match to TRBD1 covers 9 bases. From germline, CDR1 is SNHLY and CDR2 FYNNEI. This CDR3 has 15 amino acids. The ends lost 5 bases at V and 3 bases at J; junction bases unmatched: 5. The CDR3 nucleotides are TGTGCCAGCAGTTCCGACAGGGGGACCAATCAGCCCCAGCATTTT. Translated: CASSSDRGTNQPQHF.